Below are 22 T cell receptor beta chains sequenced from a single sample in a study of response to subunit inactivated influenza vaccine. TCRdb reanalysed the RT-PCR reads using MiXCR and keeps one entry per CDR3 protein. The sample holds almost 250,000 distinct CDR3 sequences; 12% are singletons and the top ten take about 7.8%. The sample here was non-naive T cells sorted from PBMCs, taken 14 to 15 days before vaccination. These receptors were obtained from a man between 45 and 60 years old who received an inactivated influenza vaccine.

This clonotype appeared a few times. The chain recombines TRBV27 with TRBJ2-5; no reliable D call. This CDR3 is 13 amino acids long. Trimming cost V 3 bases and J 7 bases, with 12 bases left between them. The germline gives CDR1 MNHEY, CDR2 SMNVEV (reference sequence). For the CDR3, the DNA is TGTGCCAGCAGTTTTAAAATTTCTGGGACCCAGTACTTC. Its protein is CASSFKISGTQYF.

The rearrangement joins TRBV4-2 to TRBJ2-5; D might be TRBD1 (5 bases). V lost 0 bases and J lost 4, with 12 bases in between. The CDR3 spans 15 residues. CDR1 and CDR2 (germline): LGHNA, YNFKEQ. Here the CDR3 DNA reads TGTGCCAGCAGCCAAGAAGCCCGGCAGGGAGAGACCCAGTACTTC. Translation: CASSQEARQGETQYF.

The chain has TRBV10-3 and TRBJ2-3, with TRBD1 as a possible D gene (5 bases). CDR1 and CDR2 from the germline V gene are ENHRY and SYGVKD. V was clipped by 3 bases and J by 2 bases, with 12 bases between them. CDR3 length: 15 amino acids. CDR3: CAISENGRDTDTQYF. The CDR3 DNA follows: TGTGCCATCAGTGAAAACGGCAGGGACACAGATACGCAGTATTTT.

This clonotype was counted only a few times. The chain carries TRBV11-2 and TRBJ1-6; D remains unclear. Trimming left V 0 bases short and J 8 bases short, with 11 bases between. Germline V gene lookup returns CDR1 SGHAT and CDR2 FQNNGV. This CDR3 is built from 15 residues. Here the CDR3 reads CASSLEPMSYSPLHF. In DNA form, the CDR3 reads TGTGCCAGCAGCTTAGAGCCTATGTCGTATTCACCCCTCCACTTT.

To note about this clonotype: A much larger clone differs by one base, so this may be a read error. This chain joins TRBV2 and TRBJ1-2; D gene unclear. The CDR3 covers 14 residues. CDR1 and CDR2 (germline): SNHLY, FYNNEI. CDR3 residues: CASLANRGNYGYAF. The CDR3 DNA follows: TGTGCCAGCTTAGCCAACCGGGGAAACTATGGCTACGCCTTC.

This clonotype has at least ten counts. This chain connects TRBV2 to TRBJ1-4; no firm D call. The V gene's germline CDR1 is SNHLY and CDR2 FYNNEI. Trimming cost V 2 bases and J 0 bases, with 10 bases left between them. This CDR3 has 16 residues. CDR3 protein: CASSESRATTNEKLFF. DNA of the CDR3: TGTGCCAGCAGTGAATCCAGAGCCACAACTAATGAAAAACTGTTTTTT.

Only a few counts were recorded for this clonotype. The chain recombines TRBV12-3 or TRBV12-4 with TRBJ2-7; D is unclear. The CDR3 spans 14 residues. V lost 3 bases and J 0 bases, leaving 9 bases between the germline ends. The CDR3 region has the DNA TGTGCCAGCAGTTTTTTGGGTAGCTCCTACGAGCAGTACTTC. It specifies CASSFLGSSYEQYF.

The chain carries TRBV7-9 and TRBJ1-4; 9 positions agree with TRBD1. CDR3 length equals 14 residues. The junction had 4 bases not matched to a gene; V was cut back by 5 bases and J by 6 bases. Germline V lookup: CDR1 SEHNR, CDR2 FQNEAQ (reference sequence). In DNA form, the CDR3 reads TGTGCCAGCAGCGAAGGACAGGGGCATGAAAAACTGTTTTTT. Translated, it gives CASSEGQGHEKLFF. The full variable domain, in which reference TRBV7-9 and TRBJ1-4 provide the parts outside the CDR3, is DTGVSQNPRHKITKRGQNVTFRCDPISEHNRLYWYRQTLGQGPEFLTYFQNEAQLEKSRLLSDRFSAERPKGSFSTLEIQRTEQGDSAMYLCASSEGQGHEKLFFGSGTQLSVL.

This chain joins TRBV6-5 and TRBJ2-5; the match to TRBD2 covers 7 bases. The germline V gene encodes CDR1 MNHEY and CDR2 SVGAGI. The CDR3 loop spans 15 amino acids. Trimming cost V 0 bases and J 1 base; bases outside gene matches: 2. The CDR3 protein is CASSYSPGGQETQYF. Here the CDR3 DNA reads TGTGCCAGCAGTTACTCTCCGGGGGGCCAAGAGACCCAGTACTTC.

This clonotype showed up many times. The chain couples TRBV7-8 to TRBJ2-7, with TRBD1 as a possible D gene (6 bases). Per the germline V gene, CDR1 is SGHVS and CDR2 is FQNEAQ. The V end was cut by 3 bases, the J end by 6 bases, with 24 bases between. CDR3 length equals 17 residues. The CDR3 here is CASSFPNRTATGFEQYF. For the CDR3, the DNA is TGTGCCAGCAGCTTTCCAAACCGGACAGCCACGGGTTTCGAGCAGTACTTC.

The chain's CDR3 is CASSTSGDTQYF. CDR3 nucleotides: TGCGCCAGCAGCACTAGCGGAGATACGCAGTATTTT. This sequence joins TRBV5-1 and TRBJ2-3; 8 nucleotides agree with TRBD2. V dropped 4 bases and J dropped 5; count of bases not matched to a gene: 0. The CDR3 loop spans 12 amino acids. The germline CDR1 and CDR2 sequences are SGHRS and YFSETQ. Full variable domain (rest looked up from reference TRBV5-1 and TRBJ2-3): KAGVTQTPRYLIKTRGQQVTLSCSPISGHRSVSWYQQTPGQGLQFLFEYFSETQRNKGNFPGRFSGRQFSNSRSEMNVSTLELGDSALYLCASSTSGDTQYFGPGTRLTVL.

This chain uses TRBV29-1 with TRBJ1-1, with D unclear. The V gene's germline CDR1 is SQVTM and CDR2 ANQGSEA. The CDR3 sequence is 12 residues long. The CDR3, as DNA: TGCGGCGGGGTTGGGCGGTTCACTGAAGCTTTCTTT. This codes for CGGVGRFTEAFF.

The genes are TRBV12-3 or TRBV12-4 and TRBJ2-3, with D uncertain. Trimming took off 1 base at V and 0 bases at J, with 11 bases between the two ends. This CDR3 has 16 amino acids. The CDR3 loop is CASSLVRASSTDTQYF. CDR3 in DNA: TGTGCCAGCAGTTTAGTTCGGGCCTCTAGCACAGATACGCAGTATTTT.

V is TRBV3-1 and J is TRBJ1-2; 7 bases map to TRBD1. V trimming: 5 bases; J trimming: 8 bases; junction bases outside the gene matches: 5. The CDR3 totals 12 residues. CDR1 is LGHDT and CDR2 is YNNKEL in the germline V gene (reference sequence). The CDR3 is CASSKTGLGYTF. The CDR3 region has the DNA TGTGCCAGCAGCAAGACAGGGCTCGGCTACACCTTC.

This clonotype was counted ten times or more. This chain uses TRBV24-1 with TRBJ2-1; unclear D gene. The V gene lost 3 bases and the J gene lost 5 bases, with 7 bases spanning the gap. Germline V gene sequence: CDR1 KGHDR, CDR2 SFDVKD. This CDR3 is 13 amino acids long. In DNA form, the CDR3 reads TGTGCCACCAGTGATGCGTGGGACAATGAGCAGTTCTTC. It specifies CATSDAWDNEQFF.

This clonotype has ten or more counts. This sequence joins TRBV7-9 and TRBJ2-1, with 9 bases lining up with TRBD2. CDR1 SEHNR and CDR2 FQNEAQ come from the germline V gene (reference sequence). The CDR3 loop spans 16 amino acids. V gave up 1 base and J gave up 7 bases; unmatched junction bases: 8. This CDR3 reads CASSLVLAGSRNEQFF. The CDR3 DNA reads as TGTGCCAGCAGCTTAGTGCTAGCGGGGTCGCGGAATGAGCAGTTCTTC.

The chain carries TRBV27 and TRBJ2-6; D remains ambiguous. Trimming took off 2 bases at V and 4 bases at J, with 15 bases between the two ends. Per germline, CDR1 MNHEY and CDR2 SMNVEV (reference sequence). The CDR3 length is 17 residues. The CDR3 reads CASSLRSSTAGANVLTF. CDR3 DNA: TGTGCCAGCAGTTTACGTTCTTCTACCGCGGGGGCCAACGTCCTGACTTTC.

The V gene is TRBV10-3, the J gene TRBJ1-1, with D possibly being TRBD1 (5 bases). Germline V lookup: CDR1 ENHRY, CDR2 SYGVKD. The CDR3 has 12 residues. Trimming left V 6 bases short and J 3 bases short, with 8 bases between. The CDR3 sequence is CAIRRGDTEAFF. Written as DNA, the CDR3 is TGTGCCATCAGGAGGGGTGACACTGAAGCTTTCTTT.

Many counts were recorded for this clonotype. The gene calls are TRBV4-2 and TRBJ1-3; possible D gene TRBD1, 6 bases. This CDR3 contains 16 residues. The germline V and J ends were trimmed by 0 bases and 0 bases, with 9 bases remaining between them. CDR1 and CDR2 from the germline V gene are LGHNA and YNFKEQ. The chain's CDR3 is CASSQEDSYSGNTIYF. The CDR3 nucleotides read TGTGCCAGCAGCCAAGAGGACAGCTACTCTGGAAACACCATATATTTT.

This clonotype has more than one count but fewer than ten. The chain has TRBV11-2 and TRBJ2-2; 7 nucleotides line up with TRBD1. This CDR3 region has 17 residues. In germline, CDR1 is SGHAT, CDR2 FQNNGV. V gave up 4 bases and J gave up 3 bases; unmatched junction bases: 11. The CDR3 here is CASSSRPGTAHTGELFF. CDR3 DNA: TGTGCCAGCAGCTCTAGACCGGGGACAGCCCACACCGGGGAGCTGTTTTTT.

V gene TRBV7-2 combines with J gene TRBJ2-5, with TRBD2 identical over 8 bases. Germline assignment: CDR1 SGHTA and CDR2 FQGNSA. The V segment lost 3 bases and the J segment 5 bases; nucleotides outside the gene matches: 5. This CDR3 region has 14 residues. CDR3 nucleotide sequence: TGTGCCAGCAGCTTTTTAGCGGGAACGGAGACCCAGTACTTC. The encoded protein is CASSFLAGTETQYF.

This clonotype was counted only a few times. Here the CDR3 reads CSVVDILLGETQYF. The CDR3, as DNA: TGCAGCGTGGTGGACATCTTACTCGGGGAGACCCAGTACTTC. The J gene is TRBJ2-5, the V gene TRBV29-1, with a possible D match to TRBD1 (5 bases). There are 14 residues in the CDR3. The V end was cut by 6 bases, the J end by 5 bases, with 19 bases between. Germline-derived CDR1 and CDR2 are SQVTM and ANQGSEA.